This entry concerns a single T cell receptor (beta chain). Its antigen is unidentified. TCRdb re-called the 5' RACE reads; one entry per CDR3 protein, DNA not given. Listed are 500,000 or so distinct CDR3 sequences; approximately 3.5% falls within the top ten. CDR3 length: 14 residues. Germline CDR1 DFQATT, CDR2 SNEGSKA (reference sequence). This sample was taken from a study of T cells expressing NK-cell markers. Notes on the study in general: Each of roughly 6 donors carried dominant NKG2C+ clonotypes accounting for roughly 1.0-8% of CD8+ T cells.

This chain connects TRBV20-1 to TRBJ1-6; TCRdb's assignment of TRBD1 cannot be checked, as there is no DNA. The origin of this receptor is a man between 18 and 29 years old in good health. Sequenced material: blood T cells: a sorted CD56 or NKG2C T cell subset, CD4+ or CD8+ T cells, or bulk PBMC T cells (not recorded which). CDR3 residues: CSARRTVFGSPLHF.